The 22 T cell receptor beta chains listed next were all sequenced from one sample in a study of T cell repertoires in cytomegalovirus infection. TCRdb re-derived calls from the reads in MiXCR, one entry per CDR3 protein. The sample comprises 600,000 to 800,000 distinct CDR3 sequences, 20% to 25% of which are singletons, and 6.5% to 10% rests with the top ten. Sequences were obtained from CD8+ T cells from PBMCs. Receptors originate from a human donor in good health (CMV status not recorded). Some clones in this sample may be carry-over from other donors' samples.

This clonotype was observed a few times. The chain couples TRBV5-6 to TRBJ2-7; 9 positions match TRBD2. The CDR3 is 17 amino acids. Per germline, CDR1 SGHDT and CDR2 YYEEEE. V lost 1 base, J lost 2 bases, and 10 bases stayed unmatched. CDR3 sequence reads: CASSLTYLAGQPYEQYV. CDR3 nucleotides: TGTGCCAGCAGCTTGACGTACCTAGCGGGGCAACCCTACGAGCAGTACGTC.

Comment on this clonotype: At one end the junction does not follow the germline gene, possibly because of a read error. V is TRBV12-3 or TRBV12-4 and J is TRBJ2-5, with 7 bases fitting TRBD1. The CDR3 is 14 residues long. CDR3 in DNA: TGTGCCAGCAGTTCTCCGGACAGGCAAGGGACCCAGTACTTC. This encodes CASSSPDRQGTQYF.

This clonotype was recorded a few times. This chain connects TRBV10-1 to TRBJ2-7, with TRBD1 identical over 10 bases. This CDR3 has 13 residues. Germline CDR1 WNHNN, CDR2 SYGVQD (reference sequence). V was pared by 10 bases and J by 6 bases, with 9 bases of the junction left unmatched. CDR3 sequence (DNA): TGCGCCACCGGTGACAGGGGGCAGCTCGAGCAGTACTTC. Protein sequence: CATGDRGQLEQYF.

CDR3 sequence (DNA): TGTGCCAGCAGCCGCAGGGGTCGGGATGGGGCCACTGAAGCTTTCTTT. This codes for CASSRRGRDGATEAFF. This chain joins TRBV2 and TRBJ1-1, with a tentative D call TRBD1 (6 bases). Germline CDR1 and CDR2: SNHLY and FYNNEI. The CDR3 spans 16 residues. The V and J ends lost 6 bases and 4 bases respectively, with 21 bases between them.

In regard to this clonotype: The junction departs from germline at one end; a sequencing error may be responsible. This rearrangement joins TRBV18 to TRBJ2-7, with D uncertain. CDR3 length: 12 residues. CDR1 and CDR2 from the germline V gene are KGHSH and LQKENI. The CDR3 DNA follows: TGTGTCAGCTCACCACTGGCCTACGAGCAGTACTTC. This codes for CVSSPLAYEQYF.

This clonotype was observed a handful of times. The chain links TRBV2 to TRBJ1-2; D unresolved. Germline V gene sequence: CDR1 SNHLY, CDR2 FYNNEI. This CDR3 is built from 15 residues. With 0 bases removed from V and 4 bases from J, the gap between germline ends came to 12 bases. Here the CDR3 reads CASSEALFYSYGYTF. CDR3 bases: TGTGCCAGCAGTGAAGCGCTTTTCTACAGCTATGGCTACACCTTC.

The gene calls are TRBV12-3 or TRBV12-4 and TRBJ2-1; 7 nucleotides line up with TRBD2. This CDR3 region has 15 residues. The J segment lost 4 bases and the V segment lost 6 bases, leaving 9 bases of the junction unmatched. The chain's CDR3 is CASRSSGARYNEQFF. Written as DNA, the CDR3 is TGTGCCAGCAGGTCCAGCGGGGCCCGTTACAATGAGCAGTTCTTC.

This clonotype has just a few counts. The chain links TRBV19 to TRBJ2-1; either TRBD1 or TRBD2 may supply D (7 bases each). V was clipped by 4 bases and J by 4 bases, with 14 bases between them. CDR3 length equals 15 residues. Per germline, CDR1 LNHDA and CDR2 SQIVND (reference sequence). The CDR3 spells CASSTQGGGYNEQFF. CDR3 nucleotides: TGTGCCAGTAGTACTCAGGGGGGGGGATACAATGAGCAGTTCTTC.

This clonotype has more than one count but fewer than ten. The rearrangement uses TRBV7-9 and TRBJ2-7, with a tentative D call TRBD1 (5 bases). Germline V CDR1 and CDR2: SEHNR, FQNEAQ (reference sequence). CDR3 length: 15 residues. Trimming removed 6 bases from V and 0 bases from J, with 15 bases in between. CDR3 residues: CASSLSGPSSYEQYF. CDR3 bases: TGTGCCAGCAGTTTATCAGGGCCTAGCTCCTACGAGCAGTACTTC. The full variable domain, completed using reference TRBV7-9 and TRBJ2-7, is DTGVSQNPRHKITKRGQNVTFRCDPISEHNRLYWYRQTLGQGPEFLTYFQNEAQLEKSRLLSDRFSAERPKGSFSTLEIQRTEQGDSAMYLCASSLSGPSSYEQYFGPGTRLTVT.

The sample holds a few counts of this clonotype. The rearrangement uses TRBV2 and TRBJ1-2; 9 bases are shared with TRBD1. The CDR3 has 15 residues. Looked up from germline, CDR1 is SNHLY and CDR2 is FYNNEI. The V gene end was trimmed by 11 bases and the J gene end by 2 bases; junction bases not matched to a gene: 12. The CDR3 sequence is CAAKGQGKANYGYTF. In DNA form, the CDR3 reads TGTGCCGCCAAGGGACAGGGAAAGGCAAACTATGGCTACACCTTC.

This rearrangement joins TRBV29-1 to TRBJ2-3, with D perhaps being TRBD1 or TRBD2 (5 bases each). Between the trimmed V and J ends, which lost 4 bases and 3 bases, there was a span of 14 bases. The CDR3 has 14 residues. Germline-derived CDR1 and CDR2 are SQVTM and ANQGSEA. The CDR3 sequence: CSVAGGQVTDTQYF. CDR3 sequence (DNA): TGCAGCGTTGCAGGAGGACAAGTTACAGATACGCAGTATTTT.

The CDR3 DNA follows: TGTGCCAGCTGGGGGGAGTGGGGGCCCACCTACGAGCAGTACTTC. This encodes CASWGEWGPTYEQYF. V and J are TRBV5-5 and TRBJ2-7; tentatively, D is TRBD1 or TRBD2 (6 bases each). V lost 7 bases to trimming and J lost 2 bases, with 19 bases between them. The CDR3 length is 15 residues. Per germline, CDR1 SGHKS and CDR2 YYEKEE (reference sequence). Drawing the rest from reference TRBV5-5 and TRBJ2-7, the complete variable domain is DAGVTQSPTHLIKTRGQQVTLRCSPISGHKSVSWYQQVLGQGPQFIFQYYEKEERGRGNFPDRFSARQFPNYSSELNVNALLLGDSALYLCASWGEWGPTYEQYFGPGTRLTVT.

This clonotype was observed a few times. The chain employs TRBV5-5 and TRBJ2-1, with 7 bases lining up with TRBD1. The J segment lost 8 bases and the V segment lost 3 bases, leaving 14 bases of the junction unmatched. This CDR3 has 16 residues. Germline V gene sequence: CDR1 SGHKS, CDR2 YYEKEE (reference sequence). As DNA, the CDR3 is TGTGCCAGCAGCTCCTGGAGACAGGGAATTTTCCATGAGCAGTTCTTC. Residues: CASSSWRQGIFHEQFF.

This clonotype was counted a few times. The rearrangement uses TRBV7-9 and TRBJ2-1, with D perhaps assigned TRBD1 or TRBD2 (6 bases each). This CDR3 spans 15 amino acids. The ends were cut back, 2 bases at V and 8 bases at J, with 16 bases in the middle. CDR1 is SEHNR, CDR2 FQNEAQ, per germline (reference sequence). The CDR3 DNA sequence: TGTGCCAGCAGCTTACCGGGGGCTGATTGGGATGAGCAGTTCTTC. Protein: CASSLPGADWDEQFF.

This clonotype was detected a few times. The gene calls are TRBV4-1 and TRBJ1-6, with D possibly TRBD1 on 5 matching bases. Trimming left V 1 base short and J 9 bases short, with 13 bases between. The germline CDR1 and CDR2 sequences are MGHRA and YSYEKL. There are 15 residues in the CDR3. CDR3: CASSQGRDRGSPLHF. As DNA, the CDR3 is TGCGCCAGCAGCCAAGGCCGGGACCGGGGTTCACCCCTCCACTTT.

The chain carries TRBV7-9 and TRBJ2-1; tentative D call: TRBD1 (6 bases). CDR1 is SEHNR, CDR2 FQNEAQ, per germline (reference sequence). The V end was cut by 5 bases, the J end by 5 bases, with 22 bases between. This CDR3 contains 17 residues. CDR3 nucleotides: TGTGCCAGCAGCCAATTGCATATTACAGGGCATAACAATGAGCAGTTCTTC. This translates into CASSQLHITGHNNEQFF.

This clonotype was recorded at least ten times. The rearrangement uses TRBV15 and TRBJ2-3; 7 bases map to TRBD2. V lost 3 bases and J lost 1; bases outside the gene matches: 4. The CDR3 is 15 residues long. From germline, CDR1 is LNHNV and CDR2 YYDKDF (reference sequence). Here the CDR3 reads CATSSQRGGTDTQYF. The CDR3 nucleotides read TGTGCCACCAGCAGCCAGCGGGGTGGCACAGATACGCAGTATTTT.

Ten or more counts support this clonotype. CDR3 nucleotide sequence: TGTGCCAGCAGCTTGGTGGGGGACGTCAAAAACATTCAGTACTTC. This gives the protein CASSLVGDVKNIQYF. J is TRBJ2-4 and V is TRBV5-4, with D perhaps matching TRBD1 or TRBD2 (5 bases each). Germline assignment: CDR1 SGHNT and CDR2 YYREEE (reference sequence). Trimming shortened V by 0 bases and J by 3 bases, and 10 bases separated the two germline ends. This CDR3 spans 15 amino acids.

This clonotype has more than one count but fewer than ten. J is TRBJ2-3 and V is TRBV20-1; 12 nucleotides match TRBD1. The CDR3 consists of 18 residues. Germline V gene sequence: CDR1 DFQATT, CDR2 SNEGSKA (reference sequence). Trimming removed 5 bases from V and 0 bases from J; junction bases left unmatched: 12. CDR3 bases: TGCAGTGCTTGGGGGGGACAGGGGGCCTCCAGTAGCACAGATACGCAGTATTTT. This sequence encodes CSAWGGQGASSSTDTQYF.

This clonotype has only a few counts. The chain combines TRBV12-3 or TRBV12-4 with TRBJ2-7; 9 bases match TRBD2. The CDR3 contains 13 residues. Trimming removed 10 bases from V and 4 bases from J; junction bases left unmatched: 8. The chain's CDR3 is CATTSGGSYEQYF. CDR3 bases: TGTGCCACCACGAGCGGGGGGTCGTACGAGCAGTACTTC.

This clonotype was seen repeatedly, ten times or more. The chain employs TRBV12-3 or TRBV12-4 and TRBJ1-2; D perhaps matches TRBD1 (5 bases). Trimming stripped 1 base from V and 8 bases from J, with 11 bases between. The CDR3 is 13 residues long. The CDR3 coding sequence is TGTGCCAGCAGTTTAGACCCAGGGCAGGGCTACACCTTC. Its translation: CASSLDPGQGYTF.

This clonotype was observed a few times. The J gene is TRBJ1-2, the V gene TRBV29-1; D is perhaps TRBD1 (6 bases). Between the trimmed V and J ends, which lost 3 bases and 5 bases, there was a span of 13 bases. This CDR3 region has 13 residues. Germline values: CDR1 SQVTM, CDR2 ANQGSEA. The CDR3 loop is CSVESGDRYGYTF. As DNA, the CDR3 is TGCAGCGTTGAGTCAGGGGATCGGTATGGCTACACCTTC. The variable domain in full, completed from reference TRBV29-1 and TRBJ1-2, reads SAVISQKPSRDICQRGTSLTIQCQVDSQVTMMFWYRQQPGQSLTLIATANQGSEATYESGFVIDKFPISRPNLTFSTLTVSNMSPEDSSIYLCSVESGDRYGYTFGSGTRLTVV.